These T cell receptor beta chains were read from a single sample in a study of graft-versus-host responses after intestinal transplantation. This table comes from immunoSEQ multiplex PCR, and its TCRdb copy is limited to in-frame clones, with some not included. Here the sample spans under 55,000 clones, 91% being singletons. The sample consisted of PBMCs, taken 524 days after transplant. The receptors come from a human patient who received an intestinal transplant, so some T cells may come from the graft donor. The CDR3 runs from the conserved cysteine through the conserved F or W. The order of the fields is V gene, CDR3 length, D gene, J gene, clone size, CDR3 DNA, CDR3 protein. The D gene is left open where the match is weak. Not every row has a clone size; where given, it reads once, few, many or a size class.

TRBV10-2	16	TRBD2	TRBJ2-1	-	TGCGCCAGCAGTCCCCGGATAGCGGGAGTGTACAATGAGCAGTTCTTC	CASSPRIAGVYNEQFF
TRBV19	15	TRBD2	TRBJ2-3	-	TGTGCCAGTTCGACTAGCGGGATAAGCACAGATACGCAGTATTTT	CASSTSGISTDTQYF
TRBV18	12	-	TRBJ1-2	-	TGTGCCAGCTCACCGGCAGGTCGGAGCTACACCTTC	CASSPAGRSYTF
TRBV6-1	15	-	TRBJ1-4	-	TGTGCCAGCACCCGTGTAGGTTTGGCTAATGAAAAACTGTTTTTT	CASTRVGLANEKLFF
TRBV30	15	TRBD2	TRBJ2-1	-	TGTGCCTGGAGTGTTCTAGCGGGAGGTCGTAGTGAGCAGTTCTTC	CAWSVLAGGRSEQFF
TRBV6-5	14	-	TRBJ1-1	-	TGTGCCAGCAGTTACTCAGGCAGTTGGGTTGAAGCTTTCTTT	CASSYSGSWVEAFF
TRBV4-1	15	TRBD2	TRBJ2-7	once	TGCGCCAGCAGACGATACAGCGGGAGCTCCTACGAGCAGTACTTC	CASRRYSGSSYEQYF
TRBV11-3	12	-	TRBJ1-5	-	TGTGCCAGCAGCTTCCATAGTCAGCCCCAGCATTTT	CASSFHSQPQHF
TRBV6-1	13	-	TRBJ1-1	-	TGTGCCAGCAGTAAGCGAGGAGTGACTGAAGCTTTCTTT	CASSKRGVTEAFF
TRBV18	15	-	TRBJ1-3	-	TGTGCCAGCTCACCAGCTCAACAGACCGGAAACACCATATATTTT	CASSPAQQTGNTIYF
TRBV28	13	-	TRBJ2-3	-	TGTGCCAGCAGTCCGGGACCCCTCAGGGCGCAGTATTTT	CASSPGPLRAQYF
TRBV2	17	-	TRBJ2-2	-	TGTGCCAGCAGTGAATTTTTAACGCGATTGAACACCGGGGAGCTGTTTTTT	CASSEFLTRLNTGELFF
TRBV27	16	-	TRBJ2-3	medium-sized	TGTGCCAGCAGTTTGCGGCGGACCTTGGGCACAGATACGCAGTATTTT	CASSLRRTLGTDTQYF
TRBV10-2	13	TRBD1	TRBJ2-4	-	TGCGCCAGCGGCGGGACAGGGGTCGGCATTCAGTACTTC	CASGGTGVGIQYF
TRBV28	15	TRBD1	TRBJ1-2	-	TGTGCCAGCAGTCTGGGACAGGGGGCGGACTATGGCTACACCTTC	CASSLGQGADYGYTF
TRBV28	16	TRBD2	TRBJ2-7	-	TGTGCCAGCAGTCCTCCCCTGACTAGCGTGCACTACGAGCAGTACTTC	CASSPPLTSVHYEQYF
TRBV19	20	-	TRBJ1-1	-	TGTGCCAGTAGTATAGATCCTAATAACCCTGCCCCGACAGCGAACACTGAAGCTTTCTTT	CASSIDPNNPAPTANTEAFF
TRBV28	13	-	TRBJ2-7	-	TGTGCCAGCAGTTTAGGGGTAGACTACGAGCAGTACTTC	CASSLGVDYEQYF
TRBV5-6	16	TRBD2	TRBJ2-1	-	TGTGCCAGCAGCCCGATCACTAGCGGTATTCGGAATGAGCAGTTCTTC	CASSPITSGIRNEQFF
TRBV6-5	13	-	TRBJ2-7	-	TGTGCCAGCAGTTTACACCGATCGGGCGAGCAGTACTTC	CASSLHRSGEQYF
TRBV2	15	-	TRBJ1-1	-	TGTGCCAGCAGTGAGTTGGACAACATGAACACTGAAGCTTTCTTT	CASSELDNMNTEAFF
TRBV4-1	15	-	TRBJ2-3	once	TGCGCCAGCAGCCTAAGGGACACTTCCACAGATACGCAGTATTTT	CASSLRDTSTDTQYF
TRBV9	12	-	TRBJ2-5	-	TGTGCCAGCAGCGCCAATCAAGAGACCCAGTACTTC	CASSANQETQYF
TRBV7-2	15	-	TRBJ2-5	once	TGTGCCAGCAGCCCGACTAGGTTGGGCCAAGAGACCCAGTACTTC	CASSPTRLGQETQYF
TRBV6-5	14	TRBD1	TRBJ2-7	-	TGTGCCAGCAGTCTACAGGGGGCAGGCTACGAGCAGTACTTC	CASSLQGAGYEQYF
TRBV5-1	13	TRBD1	TRBJ2-7	-	TGCGCCAGCAGCCCGACAGGGGACCACGAGCAGTACTTC	CASSPTGDHEQYF
TRBV6-5	16	-	TRBJ2-6	-	TGTGCCAGCAGTTACTCAAGGGGCGCTGGGGCCAACGTCCTGACTTTC	CASSYSRGAGANVLTF
TRBV5-1	16	TRBD2	TRBJ2-3	-	TGCGCCAGCAGCTTGGTGACTAGCGGAATTGGGAATACGCAGTATTTT	CASSLVTSGIGNTQYF
TRBV7-9	15	-	TRBJ2-7	few	TGTGCCAGCAGCCTGTCTTTGGGGGACTCCTACGAGCAGTACTTC	CASSLSLGDSYEQYF
TRBV7-2	13	-	TRBJ1-2	-	TGTGCCAGCAGCTTAACGATAGTCTATGGCTACACCTTC	CASSLTIVYGYTF
TRBV4-1	12	-	TRBJ2-1	-	TGCGCCAGCAGCCAAGATTGGAATGAGCAGTTCTTC	CASSQDWNEQFF
TRBV11-2	13	-	TRBJ1-2	-	TGTGCCAGCAGCTTGAGGGCTAACTATGGCTACACCTTC	CASSLRANYGYTF
TRBV10-3	16	-	TRBJ2-3	-	TGTGCCATCAGTGAGGGGGGGACAGCAAGCACAGATACGCAGTATTTT	CAISEGGTASTDTQYF
TRBV7-2	15	-	TRBJ1-5	-	TGTGCCAGCAGCTTATCAGGGATAGGCAATCAGCCCCAGCATTTT	CASSLSGIGNQPQHF
TRBV6-1	14	-	TRBJ1-5	-	TGTGCCAGCAGTGAACGAGGGCGCAATCAGCCCCAGCATTTT	CASSERGRNQPQHF
TRBV7-9	13	-	TRBJ1-4	few	TGTGCCAGCAGCTACGGGGGTCGGGAAAAACTGTTTTTT	CASSYGGREKLFF
TRBV5-1	14	-	TRBJ1-2	-	TGCGCCAGCAGCGCCTCCGAAGGAGGAGGAGGCTACACCTTC	CASSASEGGGGYTF